This is a list of T cell receptor beta chains from one sample in a study of T cells in Graves' hyperthyroidism and ophthalmopathy. Each CDR3 protein gets one entry after TCRdb re-called the multiplex PCR reads with MiXCR. This table has around 340,000 distinct CDR3 sequences, 16% appearing once. Input material: blood. The source of these receptors is a young man with Graves' hyperthyroidism. CDR3s include the opening cysteine and the closing phenylalanine or tryptophan. D genes are given only for firm matches. Clone sizes are given selectively: once, few, many, or a class where the clone is expanded.

j_call: TRBJ1-1; v_call: TRBV27; d_call: -; clone_size: many; cdr3_nt: TGTGCCAGCAGGCCGGGGGCGCCCACTGAAGCTTTCTTT; cdr3_aa: CASRPGAPTEAFF
j_call: TRBJ2-5; v_call: TRBV12-3/TRBV12-4; d_call: -; clone_size: -; cdr3_nt: TGTGCCAGCAGTTTAGGCAGGAAAGTGGAGACCCAGTACTTC; cdr3_aa: CASSLGRKVETQYF
j_call: TRBJ2-7; v_call: TRBV28; d_call: TRBD1; clone_size: many; cdr3_nt: TGTGCCAGCAAGACGACAGGGGACGAGCAGTACTTC; cdr3_aa: CASKTTGDEQYF
j_call: TRBJ2-5; v_call: TRBV20-1; d_call: -; clone_size: many; cdr3_nt: TGCAGTGCTAGAACGTGGGAGACCCAGTACTTC; cdr3_aa: CSARTWETQYF
j_call: TRBJ2-7; v_call: TRBV27; d_call: -; clone_size: many; cdr3_nt: TGTGCCAGCAGTTCAAGACCGGACACGAGGAGCGAGCAGTACTTC; cdr3_aa: CASSSRPDTRSEQYF
j_call: TRBJ2-1; v_call: TRBV4-1; d_call: -; clone_size: -; cdr3_nt: TGCGCCAGCGGCCCATCCTACAATGAGCAGTTCTTC; cdr3_aa: CASGPSYNEQFF
j_call: TRBJ1-3; v_call: TRBV20-1; d_call: -; clone_size: many; cdr3_nt: TGCAGTGCTAGGGAGACAGTTTTAAACACCATATATTTT; cdr3_aa: CSARETVLNTIYF
j_call: TRBJ2-4; v_call: TRBV6-1; d_call: TRBD1; clone_size: -; cdr3_nt: TGTGCCAGCAGTAACGGACAGGGGGCGGGGGCCAAAAACATTCAGTACTTC; cdr3_aa: CASSNGQGAGAKNIQYF
j_call: TRBJ2-2; v_call: TRBV4-2; d_call: TRBD1; clone_size: many; cdr3_nt: TGTGCCAGCAGCCAGCAAATCGGGACAGACACCGGGGAGCTGTTTTTT; cdr3_aa: CASSQQIGTDTGELFF
j_call: TRBJ2-3; v_call: TRBV18; d_call: -; clone_size: few; cdr3_nt: TGTGCCAGCTCACCGACAGACAGCACAGATACGCAGTATTTT; cdr3_aa: CASSPTDSTDTQYF
j_call: TRBJ1-1; v_call: TRBV6-1; d_call: -; clone_size: many; cdr3_nt: TGTGCCAGCAGTGGGGTCCGACGAGCTTTCTTT; cdr3_aa: CASSGVRRAFF
j_call: TRBJ1-5; v_call: TRBV28; d_call: -; clone_size: many; cdr3_nt: TGTGCCAGCAAAAGGAGCAATCAGCCCCAGCATTTT; cdr3_aa: CASKRSNQPQHF
j_call: TRBJ2-1; v_call: TRBV5-1; d_call: -; clone_size: many; cdr3_nt: TGCGCCAGCTCCCGCTACTCCGCTAGTGGTGAGCAGTTCTTC; cdr3_aa: CASSRYSASGEQFF
j_call: TRBJ2-7; v_call: TRBV14; d_call: TRBD2; clone_size: once; cdr3_nt: TGTGCCAGCAGCCAAGATGGCGGCCTAGCGGGAGGCTACGAGCAGTACTTC; cdr3_aa: CASSQDGGLAGGYEQYF
j_call: TRBJ2-1; v_call: TRBV29-1; d_call: -; clone_size: many; cdr3_nt: TGCAGCGTTGAATTCGGTCTAGCTTTAGATGAGCAGTTCTTC; cdr3_aa: CSVEFGLALDEQFF
j_call: TRBJ1-1; v_call: TRBV30; d_call: -; clone_size: many; cdr3_nt: TGTGCCTCCGGGGGACCCATGAACACTGAAGCTTTCTTT; cdr3_aa: CASGGPMNTEAFF
j_call: TRBJ2-7; v_call: TRBV20-1; d_call: -; clone_size: -; cdr3_nt: TGCAGTGCTGGAAATGCAGAAGGAGGCTCCTACAAGCAGTACTTC; cdr3_aa: CSAGNAEGGSYKQYF
j_call: TRBJ2-1; v_call: TRBV7-8; d_call: TRBD2; clone_size: many; cdr3_nt: TGTGCCAGCAGCACCCGACTAGCGGGAGTGGTTGAGCAGTTCTTC; cdr3_aa: CASSTRLAGVVEQFF
j_call: TRBJ2-5; v_call: TRBV12-3/TRBV12-4; d_call: TRBD1; clone_size: many; cdr3_nt: TGTGCCAGCAGTTTTAGCCTGGACAGGGCAACGGAGACCCAGTACTTC; cdr3_aa: CASSFSLDRATETQYF
j_call: TRBJ2-3; v_call: TRBV7-2; d_call: -; clone_size: many; cdr3_nt: TGTGCCAGCAGCCCGGGCTCCTGGGGACCAGATACGCAGTATTTT; cdr3_aa: CASSPGSWGPDTQYF
j_call: TRBJ2-2; v_call: TRBV30; d_call: -; clone_size: many; cdr3_nt: TGTGCCTGGAGTGTTTACGGGAGACGCACCGGGGAGCTGTTTTTT; cdr3_aa: CAWSVYGRRTGELFF
j_call: TRBJ2-5; v_call: TRBV24-1; d_call: -; clone_size: few; cdr3_nt: TGTGCCACCAGTGGAGGGAGTCGAGAGACCCAGTACTTC; cdr3_aa: CATSGGSRETQYF
j_call: TRBJ2-1; v_call: TRBV5-6; d_call: TRBD1; clone_size: many; cdr3_nt: TGTGCCAGCAGCCCCGGGACAGGGTGGACAAATGAGCAGTTCTTC; cdr3_aa: CASSPGTGWTNEQFF
j_call: TRBJ2-7; v_call: TRBV20-1; d_call: TRBD2; clone_size: -; cdr3_nt: TGCAGTGCTCTGACTAGCGGGAGATTCTACGAGCAGTACTTC; cdr3_aa: CSALTSGRFYEQYF
j_call: TRBJ2-3; v_call: TRBV25-1; d_call: -; clone_size: -; cdr3_nt: TGTGCCAGCAGTGAATGGGGTAAGGGCCTCAGCACAGATACGCAGTATTTT; cdr3_aa: CASSEWGKGLSTDTQYF
j_call: TRBJ2-1; v_call: TRBV29-1; d_call: TRBD2; clone_size: few; cdr3_nt: TGCAGCGTTGGCGGGAGTGGCTACAATGAGCAGCTCTTC; cdr3_aa: CSVGGSGYNEQLF